This TCR beta chain stems from a study of T cell clonality in common variable immunodeficiency. Study results and limitations: Links between repertoire features and CVID complications were heterogeneity-limited. Fewer deletions and N-nucleotide insertions were reportedly seen in common variable immunodeficiency TCR beta sequences.

TCRdb's table, derived via immunoSEQ multiplex PCR, lists solely in-frame clones and lacks some. The repertoire consists of approximately 51,000 clones, none detected only once. This CDR3 is built from 13 residues. Germline CDR1 is SGHTA and CDR2 is FQGNSA. Trimming shortened V by 0 bases and J by 6 bases, and 8 bases separated the two germline ends. This clone was seen repeatedly, ten times or more. What it binds is unknown. The read ends 3 residues early relative to the CDR3; the germline J gene fills the gap. The rearrangement uses TRBV7-2 and TRBJ1-2; D unresolved. Sample: peripheral blood mononuclear cells. The source of this sequence is a person between 18 and 75 years old in good health. The CDR3 DNA, read in part, is TGTGCCAGCAGCTTAGCGCGTATGGATGGC. Its translation is CASSLARMDG. In full, the CDR3 reads CASSLARMDGYTF.